A single sample gave rise to the 19 T cell receptor beta chains below, sequenced in a study of cytomegalovirus exposure and HLA in healthy donors. A multiplex PCR was run with 60 Vbeta primers and 13 Jbeta primers. Profiling relied on immunoSEQ multiplex PCR, and the TCRdb table lists in-frame clones only, not all of them. The sample has 99,000 or so clones; 60% to 80% are singletons. The sample comprised PBMCs. These receptor sequences come from a woman between 40 and 50 years old in good health and CMV-seropositive.

The CDR3 protein is CASSQDHRGGNTEAFF. Here the CDR3 DNA reads TGTGCCAGCAGCCAAGATCATCGGGGGGGGAACACTGAAGCTTTCTTT. This chain connects TRBV14 to TRBJ1-1; a possible D gene is TRBD1 (5 bases). CDR1 is SGHDN and CDR2 is FVKESK in the germline V gene. V was shortened by 0 bases and J by 1 base, with 12 bases between the two germline ends. The CDR3 is made up of 16 amino acids.

The V gene is TRBV5-1, the J gene TRBJ2-1; 12 bases are a match to TRBD2. CDR1 SGHRS and CDR2 YFSETQ come from the germline V gene. The length of the CDR3 is 18 residues. V shed 0 bases and J 6 bases; nucleotides not matched to a gene: 10. This CDR3 is CASSLDPLAGGLFNEQFF. DNA for the CDR3: TGCGCCAGCAGCTTGGACCCTCTAGCGGGAGGGCTTTTCAATGAGCAGTTCTTC.

This clone came up once. The chain employs TRBV14 and TRBJ2-7; possibly TRBD2 for D (5 bases). The CDR3 runs 15 residues. Trimming left V 1 base short and J 0 bases short, with 10 bases between. Germline V lookup: CDR1 SGHDN, CDR2 FVKESK. The CDR3 sequence: CASSQASGSSYEQYF. CDR3 nucleotides: TGTGCCAGCAGCCAAGCGTCGGGGAGCTCCTACGAGCAGTACTTC.

The V gene is TRBV19, the J gene TRBJ1-3, with D maybe TRBD1 (5 bases). The V gene lost 2 bases and the J gene lost 4 bases, with 9 bases spanning the gap. CDR3 length: 14 residues. CDR1 is LNHDA and CDR2 is SQIVND in the germline V gene (reference sequence). Here the CDR3 reads CASSIRQSGNTIYF. In nucleotides, the CDR3 is TGTGCCAGTAGTATAAGACAGTCCGGAAACACCATATATTTT.

The rearrangement joins TRBV5-6 to TRBJ2-1; possibly TRBD1 for D (6 bases). The germline CDR1 and CDR2 sequences are SGHDT and YYEEEE. This CDR3 has 13 residues. Trimming took off 5 bases at V and 4 bases at J, with 10 bases between the two ends. The CDR3 spells CASSWDTYNEQFF. The CDR3 DNA sequence: TGTGCCAGCAGTTGGGACACTTACAATGAGCAGTTCTTC.

The V and J genes are TRBV28 and TRBJ2-7, with 11 bases that match TRBD2. CDR3 length: 20 residues. Germline CDR1 MDHEN, CDR2 SYDVKM. Trimming took 5 bases from V and 9 from J; bases not matched to a gene: 27. CDR3 sequence: CASSITGTSGLGLILKGQYF. For the CDR3, the DNA is TGTGCCAGCAGTATCACCGGGACTAGCGGTTTAGGACTGATCCTGAAGGGGCAGTACTTC.

V and J are TRBV11-2 and TRBJ2-4; D is uncertain. Germline-derived CDR1 and CDR2 are SGHAT and FQNNGV. V was shortened by 7 bases and J by 0 bases, with 13 bases between the two germline ends. The CDR3 consists of 15 residues. CDR3 DNA: TGTGCCAGCACCCAATCCGACATAGCCAAAAACATTCAGTACTTC. Translated, it gives CASTQSDIAKNIQYF.

This clone was seen a handful of times. The V and J genes are TRBV5-4 and TRBJ2-5, with 7 bases matching TRBD1. V lost 4 bases to trimming and J lost 5 bases; unmatched junction nucleotides: 5. The CDR3 sequence is 13 residues long. Germline V gene sequence: CDR1 SGHNT, CDR2 YYREEE (reference sequence). As DNA, the CDR3 is TGTGCCAGCAGCATAGGGGGCTGGGAGACCCAGTACTTC. Protein: CASSIGGWETQYF.

CDR3 protein: CASSYPPQGYYEQYF. CDR3 coding DNA: TGTGCCAGCAGTTACCCGCCACAGGGGTACTACGAGCAGTACTTC. This chain joins TRBV6-5 and TRBJ2-7; TRBD1 agrees at 7 bases. Germline CDR1 and CDR2: MNHEY and SVGAGI. Trimming took 2 bases from V and 3 from J; bases not matched to a gene: 7. The CDR3 sequence is 15 residues long.

DNA of the CDR3: TGTGCCATCAGCTCCCGGGGCCCCAAGGGACTAGCGGGGGGGCGTCCCACAGATACGCAGTATTTT. This translates into CAISSRGPKGLAGGRPTDTQYF. The chain combines TRBV10-3 with TRBJ2-3; 16 nucleotides agree with TRBD2. The ends lost 6 bases at V and 2 bases at J; junction bases unmatched: 20. This CDR3 comprises 22 residues. Germline assignment: CDR1 ENHRY and CDR2 SYGVKD.

This chain uses TRBV2 with TRBJ1-2; unclear D gene. The CDR3 consists of 15 residues. CDR1 and CDR2 from the germline V gene are SNHLY and FYNNEI. The ends were cut back, 0 bases at V and 2 bases at J, with 10 bases in the middle. For the CDR3, the DNA is TGTGCCAGCAGTGAAGCCTTTCACACAAACTATGGCTACACCTTC. This gives the protein CASSEAFHTNYGYTF. The full variable domain, rest sourced from reference TRBV2 and TRBJ1-2, is EPEVTQTPSHQVTQMGQEVILRCVPISNHLYFYWYRQILGQKVEFLVSFYNNEISEKSEIFDDQFSVERPDGSNFTLKIRSTKLEDSAMYFCASSEAFHTNYGYTFGSGTRLTVV.

This clone was picked up a small number of times. This chain joins TRBV7-2 and TRBJ2-2, with unresolved D. The V end lost 3 bases, the J end lost 3 bases, and 11 bases lay between the germline ends. The CDR3 consists of 15 residues. From germline, CDR1 is SGHTA and CDR2 FQGNSA. This CDR3 reads CASSLESVDTGELFF. Here the CDR3 DNA reads TGTGCCAGCAGCTTGGAGTCGGTGGACACCGGGGAGCTGTTTTTT.

This rearrangement joins TRBV7-6 to TRBJ1-4; TRBD1 agrees at 9 bases. This CDR3 is built from 18 residues. Trimming removed 0 bases from V and 8 bases from J; junction bases left unmatched: 13. Germline V lookup: CDR1 SGHVS, CDR2 FNYEAQ. The CDR3 DNA reads TGTGCCAGCAGCTTAGCGATTGCGGGACAGGGCTTCGGCGAAAAACTGTTTTTT. As protein: CASSLAIAGQGFGEKLFF.

The genes are TRBV9 and TRBJ2-1; 12 nucleotides align to TRBD2. The germline gives CDR1 SGDLS, CDR2 YYNGEE. The J segment lost 1 base and the V segment lost 0 bases, leaving 2 bases of the junction unmatched. This CDR3 region has 17 residues. CDR3 in DNA: TGTGCCAGCAGCGTAGAACTAGCGGGAGGTTCCTACAATGAGCAGTTCTTC. This sequence encodes CASSVELAGGSYNEQFF.

This clone was observed a few times. The V call is TRBV6-5, the J call TRBJ1-1; D is perhaps TRBD1 (6 bases). CDR3 size: 14 residues. The germline V gene encodes CDR1 MNHEY and CDR2 SVGAGI. V was pared by 2 bases and J by 0 bases, with 7 bases between. The CDR3 nucleotides read TGTGCCAGCAGTTACCAGGGGATGAACACTGAAGCTTTCTTT. Translating gives CASSYQGMNTEAFF.

The table lists this clone with a few counts. The chain combines TRBV29-1 with TRBJ2-7; D uncertain. V lost 4 bases and J lost 4, with 8 bases in between. The CDR3 loop spans 11 amino acids. CDR1 and CDR2 from the germline V gene are SQVTM and ANQGSEA. CDR3 sequence: CSVVYGYEQYF. CDR3 sequence (DNA): TGCAGCGTTGTCTACGGTTACGAGCAGTACTTC.

For this clone: At one end the junction does not follow the germline gene, possibly because of a read error. The rearrangement joins TRBV7-7 to TRBJ2-2; D remains ambiguous. The CDR3 has 16 amino acids. Germline assignment: CDR1 SSHAT and CDR2 FNYEAQ (reference sequence). The CDR3: CASSPRSVANTGELFF. CDR3 bases: TGTGCTAGCAGCCCCCGCTCGGTCGCGAACACCGGGGAGCTGTTTTTT.

A few counts support this clone. The genes are TRBV10-1 and TRBJ2-5, with D perhaps matching TRBD1 (6 bases). The germline V gene encodes CDR1 WNHNN and CDR2 SYGVQD (reference sequence). Trimming removed 4 bases at V and 7 bases at J, with 22 bases between. This CDR3 spans 16 amino acids. The CDR3 loop reads CASSASRDIYHGTQYF. The CDR3, as DNA: TGCGCCAGCAGTGCTTCCCGGGACATCTACCATGGGACCCAGTACTTC.

The CDR3 reads CASSYYPGQGRGGTEAFF. The CDR3 DNA sequence: TGCGCCAGCAGCTATTATCCGGGACAGGGGAGAGGAGGCACTGAAGCTTTCTTT. This chain connects TRBV5-1 to TRBJ1-1; TRBD1 aligns across 10 bases. This CDR3 is built from 18 residues. Germline CDR1 reads SGHRS; CDR2 reads YFSETQ. J lost 4 bases, V lost 3 bases, and 15 bases had no gene match.